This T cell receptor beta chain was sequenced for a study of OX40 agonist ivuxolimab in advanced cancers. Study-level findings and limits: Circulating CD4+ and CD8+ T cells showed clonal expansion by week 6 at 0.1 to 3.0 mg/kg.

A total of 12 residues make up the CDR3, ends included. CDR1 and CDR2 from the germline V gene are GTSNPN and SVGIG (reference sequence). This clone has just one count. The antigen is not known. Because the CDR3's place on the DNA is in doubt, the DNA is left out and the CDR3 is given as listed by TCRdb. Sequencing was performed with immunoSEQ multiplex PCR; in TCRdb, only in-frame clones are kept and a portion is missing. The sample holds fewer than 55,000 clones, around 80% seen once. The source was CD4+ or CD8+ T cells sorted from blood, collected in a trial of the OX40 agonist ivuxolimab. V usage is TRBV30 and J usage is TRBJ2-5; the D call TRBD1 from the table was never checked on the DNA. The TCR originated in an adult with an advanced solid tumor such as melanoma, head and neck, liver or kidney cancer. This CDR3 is CAWSVGQGAWYF.